The entry below gives a single T cell receptor (beta chain) sequence along with its context. What this receptor recognizes is not known. No qualities accompany the bases; no much larger clone lies one base away. This entry is derived from a study of blood T cell repertoires in COVID-19 (dated by TCRdb to 2018 to 2020). A note on the overall study: Collaborator samples came from the United States, Italy and Spain and covered acute and convalescent phases of COVID-19. The material from the prospective study consisted of cDNA or gDNA derived from T cells, B-cell-depleted T cells, or PBMCs. The dataset comprised deeply sampled blood TCRbeta repertoires from subjects exposed to, actively infected with, or recovered from COVID-19. The repertoires were released in a freely available public database intended as a resource for research on the immune response to SARS-CoV-2. Samples came from the ongoing ImmuneRACE study (first 160 participants) plus 1,254 subjects from 6 global collaborators. The sample metadata nearly always contained a de-identified subject ID, COVID-19 status, age in years and sex. HLA class I and class II types, where available, came from metadata supplied by the sample provider rather than from assay-based typing.

The CDR3 runs 17 amino acids, cysteine and phenylalanine included. Only CDR3 DNA remains: 51 bases, in frame from the first base. For CDR1 and CDR2, the germline V gene lists SGHVS and FQNEAQ. Relative to germline, V is 1 base shorter and J is 8 bases shorter, with 21 bases between their ends. Each collaborating institution followed its own protocols to collect whole blood in K2EDTA tubes. For TCRbeta analysis, collaborators shipped samples in one of three forms: frozen whole blood, isolated PBMCs, or DNA extracted from either of those sample types. TCRbeta CDR3 regions were amplified from genomic DNA using the immunoSEQ Assay, a bias-controlled multiplex PCR. As for how the authors treated the data: The number of nucleated cells in each sample was estimated from the amplification of reference gene primers within the assay. To quantify the absolute abundance of each unique TCRbeta CDR3 rearrangement, sequence reads were collapsed and filtered. Productive Simpson clonality was computed per sample as the square root of Simpson's diversity index over productive rearrangements. TCRdb stores this immuneACCESS table with in-frame sequences only. Part of the clones is absent; in the studies checked, under half of the shortfall reflects unresolved V genes, and no reason is known for the rest. From that table come the V and J calls and clone size; the DNA was used to work out D and trimming. This sample comprises over 250,000 clones, around 90% of them detected only once. About 0.74% of the sample is in the top ten clones.

Paper-wide results and their limitations: The quantity of clinical and demographic metadata differed by source and by participant and was supplied without curation.

The sequence was obtained from a woman in her thirties with acute or convalescent COVID-19. The chain employs TRBV7-8 and TRBJ2-4, and perhaps TRBD1 as D gene, on 7 matching bases. The specimen sequenced was peripheral blood. The sequenced DNA is TGTGCCAGCAGCTTAGTGGCAGGGGGGTCGGCCAGGGACATTCAGTACTTC. Translated, it gives CASSLVAGGSARDIQYF.